This T cell receptor (beta chain) is from a study of sequential checkpoint blockade in melanoma. About the study: First-line arms were nivolumab then ipilimumab, or the reverse, randomized 1:1. After both sequences, patients received maintenance nivolumab.

The treatment here: randomized to nivolumab then ipilimumab (arm A) or the reverse (arm B). DNA-damaging chemotherapy had not been given to any patient beforehand. Sorted cells were live CD3+CD8+, lacking CD19 and CD56, from PBMCs. A few counts support this clone. Trimming removed 5 bases from V and 8 bases from J; junction bases left unmatched: 10. The CDR3 is 14 residues long. The germline CDR1 and CDR2 sequences are MNHEY and SMNVEV (reference sequence). Profiled with immunoSEQ multiplex PCR; TCRdb holds only in-frame clones, not every one. This sample has roughly 13,000 clones, with approximately 48% found just once.

J is TRBJ2-7 and V is TRBV27; 9 nucleotides align to TRBD1. The receptor was derived from a human donor with melanoma. Here the sequenced sample was CD8+ T cells sorted from blood (inferred from file names), taken from a patient given nivolumab and ipilimumab in sequence. The CDR3 DNA reads as TGTGCCAGCAGTGGAAGCACAGGGGGCGCCCAGCAGTACTTC. It encodes CASSGSTGGAQQYF.